The 15 T cell receptor beta chains presented below share a single source sample, sequenced in a study of blood T cell repertoires in COVID-19. Clones were read by immunoSEQ multiplex PCR, and TCRdb kept only the in-frame ones, dropping some. Of 250,000 to 300,000 clones listed, 70% to 85% are singletons. Sequenced sample: peripheral blood. Every receptor here comes from a woman older than 75 with acute or convalescent COVID-19.

The chain couples TRBV3-1 (or the pseudogene TRBV3-2) to TRBJ2-7; D uncertain. The ends were cut back, 3 bases at V and 4 bases at J, with 7 bases in the middle. The CDR3 runs to 12 residues. Per the germline V gene, CDR1 is LGHDT and CDR2 is YNNKEL (reference sequence). The CDR3 protein is CASSQSLYEQYF. CDR3 in DNA: TGTGCCAGCAGCCAGAGCCTTTACGAGCAGTACTTC.

The chain links TRBV5-1 to TRBJ1-1; 8 nucleotides agree with TRBD1. The V and J ends lost 0 bases and 2 bases, in that order; junction bases with no gene match: 9. Germline values: CDR1 SGHRS, CDR2 YFSETQ. This CDR3 has 17 residues. CDR3 bases: TGCGCCAGCAGCTTGGCCCTGGGCAGGGGGCTTAACACTGAAGCTTTCTTT. Amino acids: CASSLALGRGLNTEAFF.

A few counts support this clone. The V and J genes are TRBV3-1 (or the pseudogene TRBV3-2) and TRBJ2-7, with D perhaps TRBD2 (6 bases). Per the germline V gene, CDR1 is LGHDT and CDR2 is YNNKEL (reference sequence). V gave up 1 base and J gave up 1 base, with 11 bases separating them. There are 15 residues in the CDR3. The CDR3, as DNA: TGTGCCAGCAGCCAAGGTTCCGCGGGGTCCTACGAGCAGTACTTC. This gives the protein CASSQGSAGSYEQYF.

V is TRBV1 and J is TRBJ2-5; TRBD2 was called by the table and not checked on the DNA. TRBV1 is flagged as a pseudogene. The CDR3 is made up of 15 amino acids. The CDR3 DNA reads TGCACCAGCAGCAGGACTAGCGGGAGGTCAGAGACCCAGTACTTC. This gives the protein CTSSRTSGRSETQYF.

This rearrangement joins TRBV19 to TRBJ1-5, with TRBD1 matching over 7 bases. V shed 2 bases and J 3 bases; nucleotides not matched to a gene: 4. Germline lookup yields CDR1 LNHDA and CDR2 SQIVND (reference sequence). The CDR3 extends over 15 amino acids. The DNA for the CDR3 is TGTGCCAGTAGTATAAGACAGGGAACCAATCAGCCCCAGCATTTT. Its protein is CASSIRQGTNQPQHF.

In this sample, this clone turned up once. The genes are TRBV6-2 or TRBV6-3 and TRBJ2-1; D is possibly TRBD2 (6 bases). The germline V gene encodes CDR1 MNHEY and CDR2 SVGEGT. The CDR3 is made up of 15 amino acids. V was shortened by 2 bases and J by 5 bases, with 13 bases between the two germline ends. The CDR3 sequence: CASSYAGLGHNEQFF. Written as DNA, the CDR3 is TGTGCCAGCAGTTACGCGGGACTGGGACACAATGAGCAGTTCTTC.

This clone was seen a single time. This sequence joins TRBV19 and TRBJ2-3, with 13 bases lining up with TRBD2. The CDR3 runs to 17 residues. Germline V gene sequence: CDR1 LNHDA, CDR2 SQIVND (reference sequence). V gave up 5 bases and J gave up 5 bases; unmatched junction bases: 10. The CDR3 loop reads CASSVFQTSGRIDTQYF. The CDR3 DNA is TGTGCCAGTAGTGTTTTTCAGACTAGCGGGAGGATAGATACGCAGTATTTT.

The chain recombines TRBV5-1 with TRBJ2-3; maybe TRBD1 (5 bases). CDR1 and CDR2 (germline): SGHRS, YFSETQ. The CDR3 is 14 residues long. With 2 bases removed from V and 0 bases from J, the gap between germline ends came to 7 bases. The DNA of the CDR3 is TGCGCCAGCAGCTTAGGACACAGCACAGATACGCAGTATTTT. Encoded protein: CASSLGHSTDTQYF.

This clone was detected only a few times. The chain is built from TRBV7-8 and TRBJ1-6, with 8 bases fitting TRBD1. This CDR3 region has 14 residues. Germline values: CDR1 SGHVS, CDR2 FQNEAQ. V lost 2 bases and J lost 8; bases outside the gene matches: 2. This chain's CDR3 is CASSLNRGDSPLHF. The CDR3 nucleotides read TGTGCCAGCAGCTTAAACAGGGGGGATTCACCCCTCCACTTT.

The V call is TRBV27, the J call TRBJ2-5; the D gene is possibly TRBD2 (6 bases). V was trimmed by 2 bases and J by 8 bases, leaving 12 bases between them. CDR3 length: 13 residues. Looked up from germline, CDR1 is MNHEY and CDR2 is SMNVEV (reference sequence). Written as DNA, the CDR3 is TGTGCCAGCAGTTTAGGGCGGGGCGAAACCCAGTACTTC. Translating gives CASSLGRGETQYF.

J is TRBJ2-5 and V is TRBV4-3; TRBD2 agrees at 9 bases. CDR1 is LGHNA and CDR2 is YSLEER in the germline V gene. This CDR3 comprises 18 residues. The J segment lost 1 base and the V segment lost 0 bases, leaving 9 bases of the junction unmatched. CDR3 sequence (DNA): TGCGCCAGCAGCCAAGATAGAGTGACTAGCGGCTTCCAAGAGACCCAGTACTTC. Translation gives CASSQDRVTSGFQETQYF.

The chain uses TRBV3-1 (or the pseudogene TRBV3-2) and TRBJ2-2, with TRBD2 identical over 7 bases. Germline CDR1 LGHDT, CDR2 YNNKEL (reference sequence). The V segment lost 5 bases and the J segment 0 bases; nucleotides outside the gene matches: 6. This CDR3 region has 16 residues. CDR3 residues: CASSREGPSNTGELFF. CDR3 nucleotide sequence: TGTGCCAGCAGCAGGGAGGGACCCTCGAACACCGGGGAGCTGTTTTTT.

The chain employs TRBV4-1 and TRBJ2-1, with 14 bases matching TRBD2. The CDR3 has 14 amino acids. The junction had 4 bases not matched to a gene; V was cut back by 6 bases and J by 9 bases. Germline V gives CDR1 MGHRA, CDR2 YSYEKL. Here the CDR3 reads CASSWTSGRPEQFF. The CDR3 DNA reads TGCGCCAGCAGTTGGACTAGCGGGAGGCCTGAGCAGTTCTTC.

To note about this clone: Mismatch with germline at one junction end may stem from a read error. The rearrangement uses TRBV9 and TRBJ2-2, with TRBD1 matching over 11 bases. The length of the CDR3 is 15 residues. Germline-derived CDR1 and CDR2 are SGDLS and YYNGEE. The CDR3 region is CASGVGTGGFGELFF. For the CDR3, the DNA is TGTGCCAGCGGCGTAGGGACAGGGGGTTTCGGGGAGCTGTTTTTT.

In its sample, this clone was seen a few times. V usage is TRBV7-9 and J usage is TRBJ1-2, with D maybe TRBD1 (5 bases). The CDR3 covers 14 residues. Trimming stripped 3 bases from V and 6 bases from J, with 14 bases between. Germline lookup yields CDR1 SEHNR and CDR2 FQNEAQ (reference sequence). CDR3 residues: CASSLGQGGHGYTF. CDR3 bases: TGTGCCAGCAGCTTGGGGCAGGGTGGTCATGGCTACACCTTC.